This paragraph covers one T cell receptor beta chain sequence. Its cognate antigen is unknown. The sample comes from a study of cytomegalovirus exposure and HLA in healthy donors. Study overall: There were some 81 million unique TCRs (from HLA-typed donors) in an early data release.

With 60 Vbeta and 13 Jbeta primers, the PCR was carried out. Repertoires were generated with immunoSEQ multiplex PCR, while TCRdb's copy carries only in-frame clones and drops some. The sample records 90,000 to 100,000 clones, around 82% being singletons. The germline CDR1 and CDR2 sequences are SEHNR and FQNEAQ (reference sequence). Deletions cut 5 bases from V and 4 bases from J, with 24 bases between. The CDR3 length is 19 residues. Study-wide results and caveats: According to the study, roughly 160 TCR beta chains were cytomegalovirus-associated.

Input material: PBMCs. The chain carries TRBV7-9 and TRBJ2-6, with D perhaps matching TRBD1 (6 bases). The receptor was derived from a woman aged 60-75 years in good health and CMV-seronegative. The CDR3 nucleotides read TGTGCCAGCAGCCCAGCAGGGGCAGGGGTTCCCCCCGGGGCCAACGTCCTGACTTTC. This gives the protein CASSPAGAGVPPGANVLTF.